This T cell receptor beta chain emerged from a study of technical replicates of blood from several donors. Assay: immunoSEQ multiplex PCR; the TCRdb copy retains only in-frame clones and omits some. This sample carries 70,000 to 95,000 clones, 95% of them seen once, and the ten largest clones take about 0.27%. This clone was recorded once. CDR1 and CDR2 (germline): MDHEN, SYDVKM. There are 13 residues in the CDR3. With 5 bases removed from V and 0 bases from J, the gap between germline ends came to 7 bases. The chain uses TRBV28 and TRBJ1-1; D gene ambiguous. This TCR derives from a human donor in good health. Sequencing input: T cells isolated from PBMCs. The CDR3 reads CASSPYLNTEAFF. The CDR3 nucleotides are TGTGCCAGCAGTCCGTATCTGAACACTGAAGCTTTCTTT. Using reference TRBV28 and TRBJ1-1 for the parts outside the CDR3, the full variable domain is DVKVTQSSRYLVKRTGEKVFLECVQDMDHENMFWYRQDPGLGLRLIYFSYDVKMKEKGDIPEGYSVSREKKERFSLILESASTNQTSMYLCASSPYLNTEAFFGQGTRLTVV.